This T cell receptor (beta chain) originates from a study of T-cell reconstitution after alpha-beta-depleted transplantation in children. This clonotype was detected many times. The CDR3 consists of 13 residues. CDR1 and CDR2 from the germline V gene are SGHTA and FQGTGA. Trimming took 3 bases from V and 4 from J, leaving 8 bases between them. A TCRbeta library incorporating unique molecular identifiers was prepared. TCRdb redid the calling of the PCR reads with MiXCR, one entry per CDR3 protein. Here the sample spans 350,000 to 400,000 distinct CDR3 sequences, about an eighth being singletons. The sample was PBMCs, taken from the stem cell graft. The TCR originated in a human donor who donated a stem cell graft to a child with Fanconi anemia. The chain couples TRBV7-3 to TRBJ2-3, with D unresolved. The CDR3 DNA reads TGTGCCAGCAGCTTGAATTTAGCAGATACGCAGTATTTT. Translating gives CASSLNLADTQYF.